The entry below gives a single T cell receptor (beta chain) sequence along with its context. Antigen unknown. Sequence at one end of the junction differs from germline and may be a read error. Germline V gene lookup returns CDR1 SSHAT and CDR2 FNYEAQ (reference sequence). The CDR3 loop spans 12 amino acids. Incorporated into the TCR beta cDNA libraries were unique molecular identifiers, which served to reduce PCR and sequencing biases. Researchers reported roughly 0.5 million cDNA molecules coming from approximately 0.95 to 9.8 million T cells. TCRdb reprocessed the PCR reads with MiXCR, giving one entry per CDR3 protein. The sample has hundreds of thousands of distinct CDR3 sequences; approximately 60% are singletons. The sample is drawn from a study of post-analysis software for immune sequencing data. Study overall: Patients with relapsing-remitting, secondary progressive and progressive-relapsing multiple sclerosis courses were all represented.

Study-wide points: Patients showed TRBV5-6, TRBV5-1 and TRBV20-1 among a few TRBV segments more frequent than in controls. Strong co-clustering by F measure linked samples that shared a preparation batch.

The clonotype originates from a girl between 2 and 10 years old with multiple sclerosis. The chain employs TRBV7-7 and TRBJ2-1, with 7 bases identical to TRBD1. The sample was blood. DNA for the CDR3: TGTGCTAGCAGCTTAGAGGGGGCGAGGCAGTTCTTC. The encoded protein is CASSLEGARQFF.